This TCR beta chain was observed in a study of glioma-infiltrating T cells. Ten or more counts support this clonotype. This CDR3 has 16 amino acids. Trimming left V 3 bases short and J 10 bases short, with 24 bases between. Germline lookup yields CDR1 ENHRY and CDR2 SYGVKD. Amplification of TCR alpha and beta CDR3 regions from RNA used iRepertoire nested multiplex PCR. MiXCR, run by TCRdb on the multiplex PCR reads, gives a single entry per CDR3 protein. The data show more than 9,000 distinct CDR3 sequences, under 65% seen once. The chain employs TRBV10-3 and TRBJ2-5, with D possibly being TRBD2 (6 bases). The clonotype originates from a human donor with low-grade glioma or glioblastoma, undergoing nonglioma brain surgery, or in good health (not recorded which). The sample comprised glioma tissue, nonneoplastic brain tissue, or PBMCs (not recorded which). The CDR3 loop is CAISDPGTPRGRDQYF. The CDR3 nucleotides are TGTGCCATCAGTGACCCGGGGACTCCCCGGGGTAGGGACCAGTACTTC.